The 21 T cell receptor beta chains below were found in one sample sequenced in a study of response to subunit inactivated influenza vaccine. TCRdb fed the RT-PCR reads into MiXCR, producing one record per CDR3 protein. The repertoire consists of a few hundred thousand distinct CDR3 sequences, with 11% occurring once and the leading ten covering about 11%. The sample was also reused in another study, on T cells expressing NK-cell markers. That report notes: UMI-tagged 5'RACE template switching yielded the TCR beta cDNA.

The sequences come from PBMCs from blood, collected on the day of vaccination. The receptors were sampled from a man between 45 and 60 years old who received an inactivated influenza vaccine.

This clonotype turned up a few times. V usage is TRBV6-2 or TRBV6-3 and J usage is TRBJ2-3, with D perhaps assigned TRBD1 or TRBD2 (5 bases each). The ends were cut back, 9 bases at V and 2 bases at J, with 12 bases in the middle. The CDR3 extends over 13 amino acids. Germline V gives CDR1 MNHEY, CDR2 SVGEGT. As DNA, the CDR3 is TGTGCCAGTCGGGGCCAAACCACAGATACGCAGTATTTT. It translates to CASRGQTTDTQYF.

Comment on this clonotype: This may be a read error: a much more frequent sequence differs by one nucleotide. The rearrangement links TRBV20-1 to TRBJ2-2, with D possibly matching TRBD2 (7 bases). The CDR3 spans 16 residues. Germline-derived CDR1 and CDR2 are DFQATT and SNEGSKA (reference sequence). Trimming took off 5 bases at V and 4 bases at J, with 20 bases between the two ends. The CDR3 reads CSARLGGGMGTGELFF. The CDR3 DNA follows: TGCAGTGCTCGGCTTGGGGGGGGCATGGGCACCGGGGAGCTGTTTTTT.

This clonotype turned up a few times. The chain carries TRBV7-7 and TRBJ2-7, with 13 nucleotides matching TRBD2. This CDR3 is built from 18 residues. Germline CDR1 is SSHAT and CDR2 is FNYEAQ (reference sequence). The J segment lost 3 bases and the V segment lost 5 bases, leaving 13 bases of the junction unmatched. CDR3 protein: CASSPGGLGTSGIYEQYF. The CDR3 coding sequence is TGTGCCAGCAGCCCAGGGGGGCTTGGGACTAGCGGGATCTACGAGCAGTACTTC.

This chain uses TRBV28 with TRBJ2-7; D is undetermined. The CDR3 consists of 14 residues. Trimming removed 2 bases from V and 2 bases from J, with 10 bases in between. Germline CDR1 and CDR2: MDHEN and SYDVKM. CDR3 DNA: TGTGCCAGCAGTTTAGGCACTCCCGCCTACGAGCAGTACTTC. It codes for CASSLGTPAYEQYF.

The chain carries TRBV5-1 and TRBJ1-2; no clear D gene. Trimming removed 4 bases at V and 3 bases at J, with 10 bases between. Germline values: CDR1 SGHRS, CDR2 YFSETQ. This CDR3 is 13 amino acids long. The DNA for the CDR3 is TGCGCCAGCAGCAAAACGTCCGACTATGGCTACACCTTC. Translation: CASSKTSDYGYTF. The complete variable domain, with remaining parts taken from reference TRBV5-1 and TRBJ1-2, reads KAGVTQTPRYLIKTRGQQVTLSCSPISGHRSVSWYQQTPGQGLQFLFEYFSETQRNKGNFPGRFSGRQFSNSRSEMNVSTLELGDSALYLCASSKTSDYGYTFGSGTRLTVV.

This clonotype turned up a few times. The junction departs from germline at one end; a sequencing error may be responsible. The chain carries TRBV4-2 and TRBJ2-1; D is perhaps TRBD1 or TRBD2 (6 bases each). The CDR3 contains 17 residues. The V gene's germline CDR1 is LGHNA and CDR2 YNFKEQ. In DNA, the CDR3 is TGTGCCAGCAGGCAAGCCAGAGGGGGGTGGTCCTACAATGAGCAGTTCTTC. It codes for CASRQARGGWSYNEQFF.

The gene calls are TRBV28 and TRBJ2-7; 12 bases are shared with TRBD2. The V segment lost 6 bases and the J segment 1 base; nucleotides outside the gene matches: 7. The CDR3 extends over 16 amino acids. The germline CDR1 and CDR2 sequences are MDHEN and SYDVKM. DNA of the CDR3: TGTGCCAGCAGCCCTAGCGGGAGGGCCGGATCCTACGAGCAGTACTTC. It codes for CASSPSGRAGSYEQYF.

The chain recombines TRBV7-2 with TRBJ2-1, with TRBD2 matching over 7 bases. Germline-derived CDR1 and CDR2 are SGHTA and FQGNSA. The CDR3 totals 14 residues. Trimming cost V 0 bases and J 9 bases; bases outside gene matches: 5. CDR3 loop: CASSLAGRAGEQFF. Here the CDR3 DNA reads TGTGCCAGCAGCTTAGCGGGGAGGGCCGGTGAGCAGTTCTTC.

This clonotype was seen a handful of times. This chain uses TRBV5-1 with TRBJ2-5; TRBD2 matches at 13 bases. There are 16 residues in the CDR3. Germline V gene lookup returns CDR1 SGHRS and CDR2 YFSETQ. After removal of 2 bases from V and 4 bases from J, the junction contained 5 bases not matched to a gene. CDR3 nucleotides: TGCGCCAGCAGCTTCGGGACTAGCGGGATCGGAGAGACCCAGTACTTC. Protein: CASSFGTSGIGETQYF.

This chain connects TRBV11-2 to TRBJ2-7; the D is unclear. Germline-derived CDR1 and CDR2 are SGHAT and FQNNGV. The CDR3 spans 11 residues. V lost 4 bases, J lost 6 bases, and 7 bases lay in between. This CDR3 is CASSYSVEQYF. DNA of the CDR3: TGTGCCAGCAGCTACTCCGTCGAGCAGTACTTC.

Only a few counts were recorded for this clonotype. The chain couples TRBV11-2 to TRBJ2-1; 9 nucleotides line up with TRBD1. V shed 4 bases and J 2 bases; nucleotides not matched to a gene: 9. Germline loops: CDR1 SGHAT, CDR2 FQNNGV. The CDR3 is 17 amino acids. DNA for the CDR3: TGTGCCAGCAGCTCCTTCACAGGGGGCCCTCCCTACAATGAGCAGTTCTTC. Translation gives CASSSFTGGPPYNEQFF.

This clonotype was picked up a small number of times. J is TRBJ2-3 and V is TRBV6-1, with D perhaps given as TRBD1 or TRBD2 (5 bases each). CDR3 length: 12 residues. Deletions cut 11 bases from V and 10 bases from J, with 19 bases between. The germline gives CDR1 MNHNS, CDR2 SASEGT. The CDR3 sequence: CAGTPGGGAQYF. The DNA for the CDR3 is TGTGCCGGTACCCCTGGGGGTGGCGCGCAGTATTTT.

This clonotype was counted a few times. The V call is TRBV7-6, the J call TRBJ2-5, with a weak D call TRBD2 (6 bases). The V gene's germline CDR1 is SGHVS and CDR2 FNYEAQ. There are 13 residues in the CDR3. V shed 4 bases and J shed 10 bases, with 16 bases lying between them. DNA for the CDR3: TGTGCCAGCAGCTCGCTAGCGACTAGGGACCAGTACTTC. Translation: CASSSLATRDQYF.

This clonotype has more than one count but fewer than ten. The CDR3 nucleotides read TGTGCCAGCGCCCCACCCAGGGTGGCCCCCATCTACAATGAGCAGTTCTTC. This translates into CASAPPRVAPIYNEQFF. The chain couples TRBV7-9 to TRBJ2-1, with a tentative D call TRBD1 (5 bases). The CDR3 length is 17 residues. From germline, CDR1 is SEHNR and CDR2 FQNEAQ (reference sequence). With 8 bases removed from V and 3 bases from J, the gap between germline ends came to 23 bases.

V gene TRBV12-3 or TRBV12-4 combines with J gene TRBJ2-3; 7 nucleotides line up with TRBD1. Trimming at V came to 0 bases and at J to 4 bases, leaving 4 bases not matched to a gene. The CDR3 is 15 amino acids. The DNA of the CDR3 is TGTGCCAGCAGTTTAGCCCCCGGGACAGCAGATACGCAGTATTTT. Translation gives CASSLAPGTADTQYF.

This clonotype was observed a handful of times. The chain employs TRBV4-3 and TRBJ2-5; D is unclear. Between the trimmed V and J ends, which lost 0 bases and 2 bases, there was a span of 16 bases. The CDR3 covers 17 residues. Germline CDR1 and CDR2: LGHNA and YSLEER. This CDR3 is CASSQDYRSGYQETQYF. The CDR3 DNA is TGCGCCAGCAGCCAAGATTATAGGTCCGGGTATCAAGAGACCCAGTACTTC.

This clonotype was found a few times. V gene TRBV20-1 combines with J gene TRBJ1-6, with a possible D match to TRBD1 (5 bases). CDR1 and CDR2 (germline): DFQATT, SNEGSKA (reference sequence). This CDR3 is 15 amino acids long. V lost 3 bases and J 4 bases, leaving 13 bases between the germline ends. CDR3 amino acids: CSARPPGRYNSPLHF. The CDR3 coding sequence is TGCAGTGCTAGGCCCCCGGGACGTTATAATTCACCCCTCCACTTT.

This clonotype turned up a few times. V gene TRBV20-1 combines with J gene TRBJ1-1; 9 bases are a match to TRBD1. The V and J ends lost 6 bases and 4 bases, in that order; junction bases with no gene match: 9. The CDR3 is made up of 14 amino acids. Looked up from germline, CDR1 is DFQATT and CDR2 is SNEGSKA (reference sequence). CDR3 sequence (DNA): TGCAGTGCCCCCAGATTGACAGGGGGCACTGAAGCTTTCTTT. This encodes CSAPRLTGGTEAFF.

The genes are TRBV12-3 or TRBV12-4 and TRBJ2-5, with 11 bases aligning to TRBD2. The trim removed 6 bases at V and 2 bases at J, leaving 11 bases unmatched. This CDR3 region has 17 residues. The CDR3 DNA follows: TGTGCCAGCAGCCAAGGGGTTAGCGGGAGGGGGCAAGAGACCCAGTACTTC. Its protein product is CASSQGVSGRGQETQYF.

The chain couples TRBV29-1 to TRBJ2-3, with D unresolved. The CDR3 covers 14 residues. V was shortened by 4 bases and J by 0 bases, with 11 bases between the two germline ends. Germline V gene lookup returns CDR1 SQVTM and CDR2 ANQGSEA. CDR3 amino acids: CSVVVGSSTDTQYF. The CDR3, as DNA: TGCAGCGTTGTAGTTGGCAGTAGCACAGATACGCAGTATTTT.

The chain is built from TRBV6-1 and TRBJ2-7, with D possibly matching TRBD1 (6 bases). This CDR3 region has 14 residues. V lost 7 bases to trimming and J lost 1 base, with 14 bases between them. Germline lookup yields CDR1 MNHNS and CDR2 SASEGT. In DNA form, the CDR3 reads TGTGCCAGCACCAAACAGGGCGGATCCTACGAGCAGTACTTC. It yields the protein CASTKQGGSYEQYF.